This TCR beta chain was identified in a study of cytomegalovirus exposure and HLA in healthy donors. Background on the study: Around 85 million unique TCRs from HLA-typed donors were held in an early data release.

CDR1 SGDLS and CDR2 YYNGEE come from the germline V gene. The CDR3 runs 16 residues. V shed 3 bases, J shed 3 bases, and the junction held 9 bases outside the gene matches. PCR was performed using 60 Vbeta and 13 Jbeta primers. Using immunoSEQ multiplex PCR, the repertoire was profiled, and TCRdb retains in-frame clones only, with some absent. In the table there are 200,000 to 250,000 clones, 82% of which are singletons. Study-wide results and caveats: Later, an analysis showed that TCR beta chains associated with HLA were more clonally expanded than others that were equally common.

Points on this clone: The target antigen is unknown.

This clonotype was obtained from a middle-aged woman in good health and CMV-seronegative. The sequenced sample was PBMCs. The chain is built from TRBV9 and TRBJ2-3; the match to TRBD1 covers 8 bases. The CDR3: CASSGGQGHPTDTQYF. As DNA, the CDR3 is TGTGCCAGCAGCGGTGGACAGGGACATCCAACAGATACGCAGTATTTT.